This TCR beta chain was obtained from a study of blood T cell repertoires in COVID-19. Study overall: Sites across the United States, Italy and Spain contributed samples from acute and convalescent COVID-19. From T cells, B-cell-depleted T cells, or PBMCs came the material, which was cDNA or gDNA.

This CDR3 is built from 15 residues. The germline CDR1 and CDR2 sequences are MNHEY and SVGAGI. J was trimmed by 2 bases and V by 6 bases; bases with no gene match: 4. Original data processing: Estimation of nucleated cell counts relied on the amplification of reference gene primers. Sequenced by immunoSEQ multiplex PCR; TCRdb stores in-frame clones only, minus some. That table supplies the V and J calls and clone size; D and trimming were determined from the DNA. The sample lists some 120,000 clones; about 83% were seen once. The chain is built from TRBV6-5 and TRBJ2-1, with 10 bases aligning to TRBD2. Sequencing was performed on peripheral blood. The source of this sequence is a man older than 75 with active or convalescent COVID-19. The CDR3 DNA follows: TGTGCCAGCAGACCAAGCGGGGGGGCCTACAATGAGCAGTTCTTC. As protein: CASRPSGGAYNEQFF.